This TCR beta chain originates from a study of neurological immune-mediated disorders. Study-wide background: Relapsing-remitting disease affected roughly 30, and secondary progressive 3, of roughly 34 multiple sclerosis patients. Findings and caveats of the study: Phylogenetic grouping assigned the repertoires of 18 of 34 multiple sclerosis patients to a single cluster of related CDR3 sequences. This cluster may be a repertoire-level signature. Levels of TCR clonal expansion peaked in HTLV-1-associated myelopathy and reached their lowest in multiple sclerosis, under those of healthy controls.

This CDR3 contains 10 residues. V gave up 6 bases and J gave up 5 bases, with 4 bases separating them. Germline values: CDR1 SQVTM, CDR2 ANQGSEA. This clonotype came up many times. What it binds is unknown. cDNA was made by 5'RACE with 10-nucleotide random UMIs. TCRdb re-called the 5' RACE reads with MiXCR, one entry per CDR3 protein. The table includes just over 50,000 distinct CDR3 sequences, around 3.1% detected once. The chain employs TRBV29-1 and TRBJ2-2; D unresolved. The sample consisted of PBMCs. The clonotype comes from a man aged 40-49 years with multiple sclerosis. The CDR3 sequence: CSVLTGELFF. CDR3 DNA sequence: TGCAGCGTATTAACCGGGGAGCTGTTTTTT.